The text below deals with one TCR beta chain. Its antigen is not identified. Germline CDR1 SGHVS, CDR2 FQNEAQ. CDR3 length equals 12 residues. The germline V and J ends were trimmed by 6 bases and 2 bases, with 7 bases remaining between them. Sequencing used immunoSEQ multiplex PCR; TCRdb keeps in-frame clones, though not all of them. The data hold about 100,000 clones, with about 86% observed a single time. This sample was taken from a study of T cell responses to AZD1222 COVID-19 vaccine. Study outcomes and limitations: Baseline seropositivity characterized only a handful of AZD1222 recipients. Among vaccine-associated CD4 TCRs, coverage spanned spike, with dominance at 160-218 and 743-854.

The chain joins TRBV7-8 to TRBJ2-5; D may be TRBD2 (6 bases). This specimen consisted of peripheral blood, obtained on day 0 of AZD1222 vaccination. The source is an adult in good health. The CDR3 bases are TGTGCCAGCAGGGACTATCAAGAGACCCAGTACTTC. Amino acids: CASRDYQETQYF.